Listed below are T cell receptor beta chains from one sample, sequenced in a study of CD8+CD57+ T cells in acquired aplastic anemia. MiXCR, applied by TCRdb to the reads, yields one record per CDR3 protein. The sample lists about 120,000 distinct CDR3 sequences, 58% seen once, with roughly 28% in the top ten. Sequencing was performed on sorted CD4+, CD8+, or CD8+CD57+ T cells (not recorded which) from PBMCs. Every receptor here comes from a human donor with aplastic anemia. Each CDR3 is given with its conserved first and last residue. Fields, in order: clone size, J gene, V gene, CDR3 protein. Clone size, where shown, is once, few, many, or a class for clones that have expanded.

clone size: .; J gene: TRBJ2-1; V gene: TRBV7-6; CDR3 protein: CASSLGPGMGNEQFF
clone size: few; J gene: TRBJ2-5; V gene: TRBV5-1; CDR3 protein: CASSLEGHGLETQYF
clone size: few; J gene: TRBJ1-2; V gene: TRBV7-8; CDR3 protein: CASSDRDSNYGYTF
clone size: .; J gene: TRBJ2-1; V gene: TRBV19; CDR3 protein: CASSIQGLTSYNEQFF
clone size: many; J gene: TRBJ2-7; V gene: TRBV7-9; CDR3 protein: CASSLGPRVPSYEQYF
clone size: .; J gene: TRBJ2-1; V gene: TRBV10-3; CDR3 protein: CAIRTDSNNEQFF
clone size: .; J gene: TRBJ2-7; V gene: TRBV29-1; CDR3 protein: CSVERLAGEAYEQYF
clone size: .; J gene: TRBJ2-7; V gene: TRBV3-1; CDR3 protein: CASTKTGGAVNEQYF
clone size: .; J gene: TRBJ2-7; V gene: TRBV29-1; CDR3 protein: CSVEDEPRYEQYF
clone size: .; J gene: TRBJ1-2; V gene: TRBV7-3; CDR3 protein: CASSPSGTGYNYGYTF
clone size: .; J gene: TRBJ2-7; V gene: TRBV5-3; CDR3 protein: CARSSSSGDSYEQYF
clone size: many; J gene: TRBJ1-1; V gene: TRBV7-9; CDR3 protein: CASSPALATNTEAFF
clone size: once; J gene: TRBJ2-7; V gene: TRBV19; CDR3 protein: CASSSRRSYEQYF
clone size: few; J gene: TRBJ2-5; V gene: TRBV10-3; CDR3 protein: CAIREDSRGTQYF
clone size: .; J gene: TRBJ2-1; V gene: TRBV20-1; CDR3 protein: CSASSPGRRGEQFF
clone size: .; J gene: TRBJ1-1; V gene: TRBV12-3/TRBV12-4; CDR3 protein: CASSRTGARDTEAFF
clone size: .; J gene: TRBJ2-5; V gene: TRBV11-1; CDR3 protein: CASSYGTSGGGRQETQYF
clone size: few; J gene: TRBJ2-7; V gene: TRBV7-6; CDR3 protein: CASSPGVGYEQYF
clone size: .; J gene: TRBJ1-1; V gene: TRBV15; CDR3 protein: CATSRESTVLTEAFF
clone size: .; J gene: TRBJ2-6; V gene: TRBV2; CDR3 protein: CASRSSGANVLTF
clone size: many; J gene: TRBJ2-5; V gene: TRBV12-3/TRBV12-4; CDR3 protein: CASSFSQTQYF